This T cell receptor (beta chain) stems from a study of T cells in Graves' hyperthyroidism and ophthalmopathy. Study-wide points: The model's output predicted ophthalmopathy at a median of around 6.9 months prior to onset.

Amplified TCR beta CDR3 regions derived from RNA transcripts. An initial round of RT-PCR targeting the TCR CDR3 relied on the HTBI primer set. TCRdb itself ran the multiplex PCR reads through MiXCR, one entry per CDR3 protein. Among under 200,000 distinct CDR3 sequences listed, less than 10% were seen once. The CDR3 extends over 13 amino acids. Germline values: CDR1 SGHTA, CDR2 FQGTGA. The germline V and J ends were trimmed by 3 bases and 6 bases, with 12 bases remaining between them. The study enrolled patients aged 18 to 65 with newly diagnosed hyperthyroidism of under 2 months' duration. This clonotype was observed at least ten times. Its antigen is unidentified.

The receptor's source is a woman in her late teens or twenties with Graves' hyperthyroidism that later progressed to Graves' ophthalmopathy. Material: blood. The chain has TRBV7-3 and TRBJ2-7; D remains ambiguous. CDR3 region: CASSLVHPGEQYF. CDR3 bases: TGTGCCAGCAGCTTGGTACACCCTGGCGAGCAGTACTTC.